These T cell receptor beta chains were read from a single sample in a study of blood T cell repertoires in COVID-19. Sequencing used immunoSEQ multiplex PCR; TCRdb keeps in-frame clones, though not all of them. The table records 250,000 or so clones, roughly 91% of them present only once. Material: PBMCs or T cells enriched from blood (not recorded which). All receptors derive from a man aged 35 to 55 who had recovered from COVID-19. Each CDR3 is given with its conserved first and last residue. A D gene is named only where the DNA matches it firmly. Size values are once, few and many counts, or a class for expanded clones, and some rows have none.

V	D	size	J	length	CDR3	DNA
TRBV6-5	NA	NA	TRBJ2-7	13	CASSYYSSYEQYF	TGTGCCAGCAGTTATTACAGTTCCTACGAGCAGTACTTC
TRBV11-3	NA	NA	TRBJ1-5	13	CASSPNPNQPQHF	TGTGCCAGCAGCCCAAATCCCAATCAGCCCCAGCATTTT
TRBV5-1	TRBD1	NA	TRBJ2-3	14	CASSQGTDTDTQYF	TGCGCCAGCAGCCAAGGGACAGACACAGATACGCAGTATTTT
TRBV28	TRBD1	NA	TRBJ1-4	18	CASSAYSGTGVTNEKLFF	TGTGCCAGCAGTGCCTACTCCGGGACAGGGGTAACTAATGAAAAACTGTTTTTT
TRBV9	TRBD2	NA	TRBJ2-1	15	CASSVATSGRSEQFF	TGTGCCAGCAGCGTAGCGACTAGCGGGAGGAGTGAGCAGTTCTTC
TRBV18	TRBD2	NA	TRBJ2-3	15	CASSPPGGFTDTQYF	TGTGCCAGCTCACCTCCGGGGGGATTCACAGATACGCAGTATTTT
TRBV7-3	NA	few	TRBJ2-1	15	CASSRFVVSYNEQFF	TGTGCCAGCAGCCGTTTTGTCGTATCCTACAATGAGCAGTTCTTC
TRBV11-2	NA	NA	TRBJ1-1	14	CASSLQTKNTEAFF	TGTGCCAGCAGTTTACAGACTAAGAACACTGAAGCTTTCTTT
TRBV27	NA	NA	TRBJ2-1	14	CASSLIAEYNEQFF	TGTGCCAGCAGTTTAATAGCGGAGTACAATGAGCAGTTCTTC
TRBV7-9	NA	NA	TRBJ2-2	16	CASADTRQGSTGELFF	TGTGCCAGCGCTGACACGAGGCAGGGATCCACCGGGGAGCTGTTTTTT
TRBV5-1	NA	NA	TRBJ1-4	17	CASSLSGVGATNEKLFF	TGCGCCAGCAGCTTGAGTGGAGTAGGTGCAACTAATGAAAAACTGTTTTTT
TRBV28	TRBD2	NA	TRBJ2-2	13	CASSSTSIGELFF	TGTGCCAGCAGCTCGACTAGCATCGGGGAGCTGTTTTTT
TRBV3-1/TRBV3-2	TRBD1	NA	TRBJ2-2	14	CASSRQGYTGELFF	TGTGCCAGCAGCCGACAGGGATACACCGGGGAGCTGTTTTTT
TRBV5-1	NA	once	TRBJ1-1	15	CASSTPEGLNTEAFF	TGCGCCAGCAGCACCCCGGAGGGTTTGAACACTGAAGCTTTCTTT
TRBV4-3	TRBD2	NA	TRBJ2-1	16	CASSRDRTSGRNEQFF	TGCGCCAGCAGCCGAGACCGGACTAGCGGGAGAAATGAGCAGTTCTTC
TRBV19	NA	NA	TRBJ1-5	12	CASSKGVSAQHF	TGTGCCAGTAGTAAGGGGGTAAGTGCCCAGCATTTT
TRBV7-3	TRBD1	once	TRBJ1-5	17	CASREEDRAYSNQPQHF	TGTGCCAGCAGGGAAGAGGACAGGGCGTATAGCAATCAGCCCCAGCATTTT
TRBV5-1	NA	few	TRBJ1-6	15	CASSLDGGGDSPLHF	TGCGCCAGCAGCTTGGACGGAGGGGGGGATTCACCCCTCCACTTT
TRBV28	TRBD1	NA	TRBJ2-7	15	CASSTDRGRSYEQYF	TGTGCCAGCAGTACAGACAGGGGTCGCTCCTACGAGCAGTACTTC
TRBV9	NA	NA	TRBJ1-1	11	CASQGNTEAFF	TGTGCCAGTCAGGGGAACACTGAAGCTTTCTTT
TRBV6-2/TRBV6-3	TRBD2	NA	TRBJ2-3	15	CASRRTSGMSDTQYF	TGTGCCAGCCGCCGGACTAGCGGGATGTCAGATACGCAGTATTTT
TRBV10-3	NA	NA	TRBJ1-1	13	CAISIRPEDPAFF	TGTGCCATCAGTATTAGACCGGAGGATCCAGCTTTCTTT
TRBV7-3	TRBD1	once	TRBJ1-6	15	CASSLTTGGSSPLHF	TGTGCCAGCAGCTTAACAACAGGGGGAAGTTCACCCCTCCACTTT
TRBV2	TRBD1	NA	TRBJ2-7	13	CASTEGQAYEQYF	TGTGCCAGCACCGAAGGACAGGCCTACGAGCAGTACTTC
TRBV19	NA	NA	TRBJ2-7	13	CASSIGQAYEQYF	TGTGCCAGTAGTATAGGACAGGCCTACGAGCAGTACTTC
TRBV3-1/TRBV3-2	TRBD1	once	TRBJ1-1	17	CASSLTRTGTEGTEAFF	TGTGCCAGCAGCCTAACTCGGACAGGGACGGAGGGTACGGAAGCTTTCTTT
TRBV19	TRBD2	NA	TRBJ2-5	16	CASSIGTSGGQETQYF	TGTGCCAGTAGTATTGGGACTAGCGGGGGACAAGAGACCCAGTACTTC
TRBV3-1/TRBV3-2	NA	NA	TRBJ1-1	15	CASSQVGIGDTEAFF	TGTGCCAGCAGCCAAGTGGGTATAGGGGACACTGAAGCTTTCTTT
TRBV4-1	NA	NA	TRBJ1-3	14	CASSHLTSGNTIYF	TGCGCCAGCAGCCACCTAACCTCTGGAAACACCATATATTTT
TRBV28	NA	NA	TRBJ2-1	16	CASRQGRGTSYNEQFF	TGTGCCAGCAGACAGGGCAGGGGCACCTCCTACAATGAGCAGTTCTTC
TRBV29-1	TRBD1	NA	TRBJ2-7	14	CSVLGRGSSYEQYF	TGCAGCGTTTTGGGCAGGGGGAGCTCCTACGAGCAGTACTTC
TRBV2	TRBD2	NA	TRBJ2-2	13	CASQREGQGELFF	TGTGCCAGTCAGCGGGAGGGCCAAGGGGAGCTGTTTTTT
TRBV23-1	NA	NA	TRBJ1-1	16	CASSQRIGQMNTEAFF	TGCGCCAGCAGTCAAAGGATTGGGCAGATGAACACTGAAGCTTTCTTT
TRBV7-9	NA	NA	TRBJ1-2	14	CASSLDQGQLGYTF	TGTGCCAGCAGCTTAGATCAGGGGCAGCTTGGCTACACCTTC
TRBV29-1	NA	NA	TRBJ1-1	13	CSAGEGFRAEAFF	TGCAGCGCAGGGGAGGGGTTTCGGGCTGAAGCTTTCTTT
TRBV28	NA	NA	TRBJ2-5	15	CASSLLSGMRKTQYF	TGTGCCAGCAGTTTATTGTCCGGGATGAGAAAGACCCAGTACTTC
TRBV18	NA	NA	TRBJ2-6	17	CASSPNRGGTGANVLTF	TGTGCCAGCTCACCAAACCGTGGAGGTACTGGGGCCAACGTCCTGACTTTC
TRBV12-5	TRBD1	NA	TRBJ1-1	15	CASGLNTGGRTEAFF	TGTGCTAGTGGTTTGAATACAGGGGGCAGGACTGAAGCTTTCTTT
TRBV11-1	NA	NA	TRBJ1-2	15	CASRWGQGDNYGYTF	TGTGCCAGCAGATGGGGGCAGGGTGACAACTATGGCTACACCTTC
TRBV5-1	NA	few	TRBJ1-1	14	CASSSGPGSTEAFF	TGCGCCAGCAGCTCCGGGCCGGGGAGCACTGAAGCTTTCTTT
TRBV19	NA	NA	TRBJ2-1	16	CASSMTGSGSYNEQFF	TGTGCCAGTAGTATGACGGGGAGCGGCTCCTACAATGAGCAGTTCTTC
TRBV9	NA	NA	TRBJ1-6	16	CASSVEENRYNSPLHF	TGTGCCAGCAGCGTAGAGGAGAACCGGTATAATTCACCCCTCCACTTT
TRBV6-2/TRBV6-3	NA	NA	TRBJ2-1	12	CASSDPTREQFF	TGTGCCAGCAGTGACCCTACTAGGGAGCAGTTCTTC
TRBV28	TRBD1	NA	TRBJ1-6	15	CASSGGQGSSSPLHF	TGTGCCAGCAGTGGAGGACAGGGATCCTCTTCACCCCTCCACTTT
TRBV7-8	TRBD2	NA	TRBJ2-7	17	CASSRTSGGDFLYEQYF	TGTGCCAGCAGCCGTACTAGCGGGGGGGATTTTCTCTACGAGCAGTACTTC
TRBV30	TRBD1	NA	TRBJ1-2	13	CASPDREGYGYTF	TGTGCCTCACCGGACAGGGAGGGCTATGGCTACACCTTC
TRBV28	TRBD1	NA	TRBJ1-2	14	CASSYSQGAYGYTF	TGTGCCAGCAGTTACTCACAGGGGGCTTATGGCTACACCTTC
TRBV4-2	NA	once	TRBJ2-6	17	CASSQAAQDSGANVLTF	TGTGCCAGCAGCCAAGCCGCCCAGGACTCTGGGGCCAACGTCCTGACTTTC
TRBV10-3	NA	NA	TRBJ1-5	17	CAISDEPQLYSNQPQHF	TGTGCCATCAGTGACGAGCCTCAATTATATAGCAATCAGCCCCAGCATTTT
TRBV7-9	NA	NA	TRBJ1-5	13	CASSPSSNQPQHF	TGTGCCAGCAGTCCTTCTAGCAATCAGCCCCAGCATTTT
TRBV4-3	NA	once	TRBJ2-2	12	CASSPNTGELFF	TGCGCCAGCAGCCCAAACACCGGGGAGCTGTTTTTT
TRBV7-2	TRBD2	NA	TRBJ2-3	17	CASSLGLAGGWEDTQYF	TGTGCCAGCAGCTTAGGTCTAGCGGGAGGGTGGGAAGATACGCAGTATTTT
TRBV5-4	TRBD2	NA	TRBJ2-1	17	CASSLVVSGVRNNEQFF	TGTGCCAGCAGCTTGGTAGTGAGCGGGGTGCGAAACAATGAGCAGTTCTTC
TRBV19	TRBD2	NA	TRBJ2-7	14	CASERVAGTYEQYF	TGTGCCAGTGAACGGGTAGCGGGAACCTACGAGCAGTACTTC